A single sample gave rise to the 21 T cell receptor beta chains below, sequenced in a study of CD8 T cells in ankylosing spondylitis. General study findings and limits: Within ankylosing spondylitis blood, a TCR beta motif made up of eight highly homologous variants appeared to be characteristic.

Their target antigens are unknown. TCRdb called the 5' RACE reads again in MiXCR, with one record for every CDR3 protein. The sample holds around 91,000 distinct CDR3 sequences, about 9% seen once. Sequencing was carried out using blood, either unsorted or a sorted T cell fraction (not recorded which). The source is a male donor with ankylosing spondylitis.

Ten or more counts support this clonotype. The chain employs TRBV12-3 or TRBV12-4 and TRBJ2-3; 8 positions match TRBD1. The CDR3 sequence is 15 residues long. The ends lost 3 bases at V and 6 bases at J; junction bases unmatched: 8. The DNA of the CDR3 is TGTGCCAGCAGTTTGTCTCCGCAGGGGGCGGATACGCAGTATTTT. This encodes CASSLSPQGADTQYF.

This clonotype turned up a few times. The J gene is TRBJ1-2, the V gene TRBV10-3, with D hard to call. This CDR3 is 13 amino acids long. V was trimmed by 3 bases and J by 2 bases, leaving 7 bases between them. Germline CDR1 is ENHRY and CDR2 is SYGVKD. The CDR3 loop is CAISDPSNYGYTF. The CDR3 DNA follows: TGTGCCATCAGTGACCCTTCCAACTATGGCTACACCTTC.

This clonotype has more than one count but fewer than ten. The chain recombines TRBV10-2 with TRBJ2-3, with 10 bases matching TRBD1. The J segment lost 2 bases and the V segment lost 3 bases, leaving 8 bases of the junction unmatched. This CDR3 is built from 17 residues. Germline V lookup: CDR1 WSHSY, CDR2 SAAADI. In DNA form, the CDR3 reads TGCGCCAGCAGTGATCGGACAGGGGGTCTGGACACAGATACGCAGTATTTT. As protein: CASSDRTGGLDTDTQYF.

The chain couples TRBV7-9 to TRBJ1-1; TRBD1 matches 9 bases. This CDR3 comprises 14 residues. Trimming at V came to 5 bases and at J to 1 base, leaving 2 bases not matched to a gene. Germline V gives CDR1 SEHNR, CDR2 FQNEAQ (reference sequence). CDR3 loop: CASSEDRGNTEAFF. In DNA form, the CDR3 reads TGTGCCAGCAGCGAGGACAGGGGGAACACTGAAGCTTTCTTT.

This clonotype was detected many times. This rearrangement joins TRBV20-1 to TRBJ2-1, with 11 positions matching TRBD2. The CDR3 totals 17 residues. The J segment lost 7 bases and the V segment lost 1 base, leaving 12 bases of the junction unmatched. Germline V CDR1 and CDR2: DFQATT, SNEGSKA (reference sequence). CDR3 residues: CSARGSRLAGRWNEQFF. The CDR3 nucleotides are TGCAGTGCTAGAGGCAGCCGACTAGCGGGACGTTGGAATGAGCAGTTCTTC.

A few counts support this clonotype. The chain has TRBV27 and TRBJ2-3; a weak D match, TRBD2 (6 bases). This CDR3 contains 16 residues. V was trimmed by 4 bases and J by 0 bases, leaving 14 bases between them. Germline assignment: CDR1 MNHEY and CDR2 SMNVEV (reference sequence). The DNA for the CDR3 is TGTGCCAGCAGTTCCCCCCGACTAGGAAGCACAGATACGCAGTATTTT. It yields the protein CASSSPRLGSTDTQYF.

This clonotype was counted only a few times. This rearrangement joins TRBV20-1 to TRBJ2-3; D is undetermined. The CDR3 runs to 11 residues. The V end lost 3 bases, the J end lost 5 bases, and 6 bases lay between the germline ends. CDR1 DFQATT and CDR2 SNEGSKA come from the germline V gene (reference sequence). The CDR3 bases are TGCAGTGCTAGGGAAATAGATACGCAGTATTTT. The encoded protein is CSAREIDTQYF.

This clonotype was observed many times. V and J are TRBV9 and TRBJ2-1, with D possibly matching TRBD2 (6 bases). The CDR3 totals 15 residues. V was trimmed by 0 bases and J by 8 bases, leaving 15 bases between them. Germline assignment: CDR1 SGDLS and CDR2 YYNGEE. The CDR3 is CASSVGSGPWDEQFF. For the CDR3, the DNA is TGTGCCAGCAGCGTAGGGAGCGGGCCCTGGGATGAGCAGTTCTTC.

Many counts were recorded for this clonotype. V usage is TRBV3-1 and J usage is TRBJ2-1; no reliable D call. This CDR3 has 14 amino acids. The V and J ends lost 2 bases and 1 base respectively, with 6 bases between them. Looked up from germline, CDR1 is LGHDT and CDR2 is YNNKEL (reference sequence). Written as DNA, the CDR3 is TGTGCCAGCAGCCAAACGTATTCCTACAATGAGCAGTTCTTC. It translates to CASSQTYSYNEQFF.

This clonotype was found many times. V usage is TRBV5-4 and J usage is TRBJ2-5; the D gene is possibly TRBD1 (5 bases). With 3 bases removed from V and 3 bases from J, the gap between germline ends came to 27 bases. Germline values: CDR1 SGHNT, CDR2 YYREEE (reference sequence). The CDR3 runs 19 residues. The CDR3 DNA reads TGTGCCAGCAGCTGGGGCCCCTGGACGGATGAAAGATCAGAAGAGACCCAGTACTTC. It specifies CASSWGPWTDERSEETQYF.

This clonotype was seen ten or more times. The CDR3 DNA is TGTGCCAGCAGCCCCCCGGACAGCTACTACGAGCAGTACTTC. Translation gives CASSPPDSYYEQYF. The chain couples TRBV13 to TRBJ2-7, with D possibly TRBD1 on 6 matching bases. From germline, CDR1 is PRHDT and CDR2 FYEKMQ (reference sequence). Trimming took off 5 bases at V and 3 bases at J, with 14 bases between the two ends. This CDR3 is 14 amino acids long.

This clonotype was detected only a few times. The chain has TRBV6-5 and TRBJ1-1, with D possibly TRBD1 on 6 matching bases. Per germline, CDR1 MNHEY and CDR2 SVGAGI. The germline V and J ends were trimmed by 0 bases and 0 bases, with 11 bases remaining between them. There are 16 residues in the CDR3. The CDR3: CASSYSSYRVNTEAFF. The DNA for the CDR3 is TGTGCCAGCAGTTACTCTTCGTACAGGGTGAACACTGAAGCTTTCTTT.

This clonotype has a count of ten or more. CDR3 coding DNA: TGTGCCAGCAGTGACTCGGAGAGCCCCGCGGGTGAGCAGTTCTTC. It encodes CASSDSESPAGEQFF. The rearrangement links TRBV6-4 to TRBJ2-1, with D possibly TRBD2 on 5 matching bases. CDR1 is MRHNA and CDR2 is SNTAGT in the germline V gene. The CDR3 length is 15 residues. Trimming took 0 bases from V and 9 from J, leaving 15 bases between them.

The chain is built from TRBV2 and TRBJ2-2; 7 nucleotides agree with TRBD2. Germline CDR1 is SNHLY and CDR2 is FYNNEI. Trimming at V came to 1 base and at J to 3 bases, leaving 8 bases not matched to a gene. CDR3 size: 17 residues. CDR3 DNA sequence: TGTGCCAGCAGTGAAGATCCCGGGAGGTGGGACACCGGGGAGCTGTTTTTT. Amino acid sequence: CASSEDPGRWDTGELFF.

The CDR3 here is CASQESFGYEQYF. The CDR3 bases are TGTGCCTCCCAAGAAAGTTTTGGCTACGAGCAGTACTTC. The V call is TRBV2, the J call TRBJ2-7; D remains unclear. Per germline, CDR1 SNHLY and CDR2 FYNNEI. The CDR3 spans 13 residues. V gave up 11 bases and J gave up 3 bases, with 17 bases separating them.

The gene calls are TRBV5-1 and TRBJ2-1, with 8 bases matching TRBD2. Trimming cost V 7 bases and J 7 bases; bases outside gene matches: 7. CDR3 length: 13 amino acids. CDR1 is SGHRS and CDR2 is YFSETQ in the germline V gene. The CDR3 coding sequence is TGCGCCAGCGCGTCGGGAGGGGGAAATGAGCAGTTCTTC. It codes for CASASGGGNEQFF.

This clonotype was seen ten or more times. The genes are TRBV12-3 or TRBV12-4 and TRBJ2-2; D gene uncertain. V gave up 7 bases and J gave up 4 bases, with 7 bases separating them. The CDR3 has 12 residues. This CDR3 reads CASKEPTGELFF. Written as DNA, the CDR3 is TGTGCCAGCAAGGAGCCCACCGGGGAGCTGTTTTTT.

The CDR3 nucleotides are TGTGCCATCAGCCAGGGGTGGGAAACAGATACGCAGTATTTT. As protein: CAISQGWETDTQYF. The chain links TRBV10-3 to TRBJ2-3; maybe TRBD1 (6 bases). This CDR3 is 14 amino acids long. In germline, CDR1 is ENHRY, CDR2 SYGVKD. With 6 bases removed from V and 3 bases from J, the gap between germline ends came to 13 bases.

The chain has TRBV20-1 and TRBJ2-5, with TRBD2 matching 10 bases. CDR3 length: 15 amino acids. Germline trimming cut 7 bases from V and 3 bases from J; bases unmatched to any gene: 11. The germline CDR1 and CDR2 sequences are DFQATT and SNEGSKA (reference sequence). CDR3 DNA sequence: TGCAGTGGGGTCGGGCTAGCGGGAGAGGAAGAGACCCAGTACTTC. Its translation is CSGVGLAGEEETQYF.

This clonotype was seen a handful of times. The rearrangement uses TRBV3-1 and TRBJ2-6; 9 bases are a match to TRBD1. Losses at the gene ends were 4 bases for V and 0 bases for J; bases not matched to a gene: 10. The CDR3 spans 19 residues. Germline CDR1 LGHDT, CDR2 YNNKEL (reference sequence). The CDR3 DNA sequence: TGTGCCAGCAGCCCCTCCCGACGGGACAGGGACTCTGGGGCCAACGTCCTGACTTTC. Encoded protein: CASSPSRRDRDSGANVLTF. The whole variable domain, filled in from reference TRBV3-1 and TRBJ2-6, reads DTAVSQTPKYLVTQMGNDKSIKCEQNLGHDTMYWYKQDSKKFLKIMFSYNNKELIINETVPNRFSPKSPDKAHLNLHINSLELGDSAVYFCASSPSRRDRDSGANVLTFGAGSRLTVL.

The J gene is TRBJ1-2, the V gene TRBV12-3 or TRBV12-4, with 9 bases identical to TRBD1. This CDR3 region has 16 residues. With V trimmed by 6 bases and J by 6 bases, 14 bases remained unmatched. CDR3 sequence (DNA): TGTGCCAGCAGCCCTCCCCCGGACAGGGGAGCTGATGGCTACACCTTC. Amino acid sequence: CASSPPPDRGADGYTF.